These 23 T cell receptor beta chains were all obtained from the same sample, sequenced in a study of blood T cell repertoires in COVID-19 (dated by TCRdb to about 2020). Library preparation employed the immunoSEQ multiplex PCR assay. The source is immuneACCESS, and TCRdb retained only in-frame sequences with V and J called. Part of the clones is not carried over; for the studies checked, unresolved V genes explain less than half of this, and the remainder is unexplained. This sample gives approximately 100,000 clones in total; approximately 91% of them show up just once. Of the sample, more than 0.85% falls within the top ten clones. Sequenced input: peripheral blood. These receptor sequences come from a man between 60 and 75 years old with acute or convalescent COVID-19.

The V gene is TRBV6-5, the J gene TRBJ1-1; no clear D gene. This CDR3 region has 11 residues. The germline CDR1 and CDR2 sequences are MNHEY and SVGAGI. Trimming left V 11 bases short and J 0 bases short, with 7 bases between. CDR3 DNA sequence: TGTGCCGGCGGTCTGAACACTGAAGCTTTCTTT. It codes for CAGGLNTEAFF.

The chain couples TRBV7-2 to TRBJ2-5, with TRBD2 identical over 8 bases. CDR3 size: 15 residues. The ends lost 3 bases at V and 1 base at J; junction bases unmatched: 4. Germline lookup yields CDR1 SGHTA and CDR2 FQGNSA. CDR3 DNA: TGTGCCAGCAGCTTCCTAGCGGGCCCCCAAGAGACCCAGTACTTC. Translating it yields CASSFLAGPQETQYF.

This clone was detected only once. The J gene is TRBJ2-4, the V gene TRBV3-1 (or the pseudogene TRBV3-2); possible D gene TRBD1, 5 bases. The germline V and J ends were trimmed by 4 bases and 4 bases, with 8 bases remaining between them. CDR1 is LGHDT, CDR2 YNNKEL, per germline (reference sequence). The CDR3 is 13 residues long. The DNA for the CDR3 is TGTGCCAGCAGCCGACAGCCTAAAAACATTCAGTACTTC. It translates to CASSRQPKNIQYF.

CDR3 residues: CASRGAGQPNTEAFF. CDR3 nucleotide sequence: TGTGCCAGCAGGGGTGCAGGACAGCCGAACACTGAAGCTTTCTTT. This chain joins TRBV2 and TRBJ1-1, with D perhaps matching TRBD1 (6 bases). The CDR3 totals 15 residues. Looked up from germline, CDR1 is SNHLY and CDR2 is FYNNEI. Between the trimmed V and J ends, which lost 6 bases and 1 base, there was a span of 15 bases.

CDR3 bases: TGTGCCAGCAGCGTTTCCGGGACAGGGAAGTCACCCCTCCACTTT. It specifies CASSVSGTGKSPLHF. The chain uses TRBV5-4 and TRBJ1-6, with 9 bases identical to TRBD1. The length of the CDR3 is 15 residues. The V gene end was trimmed by 4 bases and the J gene end by 10 bases; junction bases not matched to a gene: 9. Germline CDR1 reads SGHNT; CDR2 reads YYREEE (reference sequence).

The J gene is TRBJ1-3, the V gene TRBV6-5; D possibly corresponds to TRBD1 (5 bases). The germline gives CDR1 MNHEY, CDR2 SVGAGI. The CDR3 has 14 amino acids. Trimming took 5 bases from V and 2 from J, leaving 10 bases between them. The CDR3, as DNA: TGTGCCAGCAGTAGCGGGACGGCTGGAAACACCATATATTTT. This translates into CASSSGTAGNTIYF.

J is TRBJ1-3 and V is TRBV9; D is perhaps TRBD1 (5 bases). The CDR3 has 16 amino acids. V lost 0 bases and J lost 2, with 12 bases in between. Germline CDR1 is SGDLS and CDR2 is YYNGEE. The CDR3 nucleotides read TGTGCCAGCAGCGTAGGCCCCGAAGGGGCTGGAAACACCATATATTTT. Residues: CASSVGPEGAGNTIYF.

The chain has TRBV28 and TRBJ2-2; 10 nucleotides match TRBD1. Germline CDR1 reads MDHEN; CDR2 reads SYDVKM. The CDR3 spans 16 residues. Trimming at V came to 10 bases and at J to 2 bases, leaving 10 bases not matched to a gene. The CDR3 coding sequence is TGTGCCACCGAACCAGGGGACAGGGGAAACACCGGGGAGCTGTTTTTT. Protein product: CATEPGDRGNTGELFF.

The chain joins TRBV5-4 to TRBJ2-7, with 8 bases matching TRBD1. There are 14 residues in the CDR3. Germline CDR1 SGHNT, CDR2 YYREEE (reference sequence). V shed 0 bases and J 4 bases; nucleotides not matched to a gene: 3. CDR3 sequence reads: CASSLDQGAYEQYF. CDR3 nucleotides: TGTGCCAGCAGCTTGGACCAGGGGGCTTACGAGCAGTACTTC.

The chain joins TRBV19 to TRBJ2-7, with no clear D. This CDR3 region has 13 residues. V lost 1 base, J lost 7 bases, and 11 bases lay in between. CDR1 LNHDA and CDR2 SQIVND come from the germline V gene (reference sequence). Written as DNA, the CDR3 is TGTGCCAGTAGTATAGTCCCGACAACTGAGCAGTACTTC. Translated: CASSIVPTTEQYF.

The chain has TRBV3-1 (or the pseudogene TRBV3-2) and TRBJ1-1, with D perhaps TRBD1 (6 bases). Trimming pared 3 bases from V and 1 base from J, leaving 15 bases between. This CDR3 region has 16 residues. Germline-derived CDR1 and CDR2 are LGHDT and YNNKEL (reference sequence). The CDR3 is CASSHHFGGANTEAFF. CDR3 nucleotide sequence: TGTGCCAGCAGCCATCACTTTGGGGGCGCGAACACTGAAGCTTTCTTT.

This chain joins TRBV18 and TRBJ2-1; D may be TRBD2 (7 bases). From germline, CDR1 is KGHSH and CDR2 LQKENI. Deletions cut 2 bases from V and 8 bases from J, with 31 bases between. There are 20 residues in the CDR3. Written as DNA, the CDR3 is TGTGCCAGCTCACCATTTCTCCGTGAGGGGGTGCGGGAGATTCTCCATGAGCAGTTCTTC. It specifies CASSPFLREGVREILHEQFF.

The CDR3 sequence is CATPYLPGQITEAFF. The CDR3 DNA sequence: TGTGCCACCCCCTACCTCCCGGGACAAATCACTGAAGCTTTCTTT. The genes are TRBV24-1 and TRBJ1-1; D might be TRBD1 (6 bases). Trimming cost V 9 bases and J 4 bases, with 20 bases left between them. This CDR3 is built from 15 residues. Germline V gene sequence: CDR1 KGHDR, CDR2 SFDVKD.

This clone has a single count. In nucleotides, the CDR3 is TGTGCCAGCAGCGCGGAGATGGGACTAGCGGGAGGTTGGAGGGAGCAGTACGTC. This gives the protein CASSAEMGLAGGWREQYV. V gene TRBV2 combines with J gene TRBJ2-7, with 15 bases aligning to TRBD2. V gave up 6 bases and J gave up 7 bases; unmatched junction bases: 16. Germline V gene data show CDR1 as SNHLY and CDR2 as FYNNEI. The CDR3 runs 18 residues.

As to this clone: One end of the junction does not line up with germline, which may come from a read error. The V and J genes are TRBV16 and TRBJ2-4; D possibly corresponds to TRBD1 (5 bases). Germline values: CDR1 KGHSY, CDR2 FQNENV. CDR3 length: 12 amino acids. The CDR3 protein is CASSQSTDGCHF. Written as DNA, the CDR3 is TGTGCCAGCAGCCAATCGACAGATGGGTGCCACTTC.

This clone has more than one count but fewer than ten. This sequence joins TRBV14 and TRBJ2-1; 7 bases map to TRBD2. CDR1 is SGHDN, CDR2 FVKESK, per germline. There are 18 residues in the CDR3. The V and J ends lost 0 bases and 1 base, in that order; junction bases with no gene match: 9. CDR3 amino acids: CASSQDFRQGGSYNEQFF. The CDR3 DNA reads as TGTGCCAGCAGCCAAGATTTCCGGCAGGGAGGGTCCTACAATGAGCAGTTCTTC.

The CDR3 DNA sequence: TGTGCCAGCAGCCCACTCTGGACTAGCGGGAGGGGGGGAAACATTCAGTACTTC. It translates to CASSPLWTSGRGGNIQYF. The chain couples TRBV7-8 to TRBJ2-4, with TRBD2 identical over 15 bases. The CDR3 extends over 18 amino acids. Germline loops: CDR1 SGHVS, CDR2 FQNEAQ. V gave up 5 bases and J gave up 6 bases; unmatched junction bases: 11.

The CDR3: CASSLTGVRNTEAFF. The DNA for the CDR3 is TGTGCCAGCAGCCTGACAGGGGTTAGGAACACTGAAGCTTTCTTT. V is TRBV7-9 and J is TRBJ1-1, with 8 bases matching TRBD1. Germline CDR1 reads SEHNR; CDR2 reads FQNEAQ (reference sequence). The CDR3 contains 15 residues. The V and J ends lost 5 bases and 1 base, in that order; junction bases with no gene match: 6.

This chain links TRBV12-5 with TRBJ2-7, with 7 bases identical to TRBD1. CDR3 length equals 13 residues. Per germline, CDR1 LGHNT and CDR2 FRNRAP. V lost 5 bases, J lost 1 base, and 2 bases stayed unmatched. The CDR3 sequence is CASGPGQSYEQYF. The CDR3 nucleotides are TGTGCTAGTGGTCCGGGACAGTCCTACGAGCAGTACTTC.

The rearrangement joins TRBV2 to TRBJ2-5, with D unclear. The CDR3 sequence is 14 residues long. The germline CDR1 and CDR2 sequences are SNHLY and FYNNEI. V lost 6 bases, J lost 3 bases, and 14 bases lay in between. CDR3 bases: TGTGCCAGCAGGATCCCGACTGCAAAAGAGACCCAGTACTTC. Residues: CASRIPTAKETQYF.

The chain's CDR3 is CASRPTSTTDTQYF. For the CDR3, the DNA is TGTGCCAGCAGGCCCACTAGCACCACAGATACGCAGTATTTT. The chain is built from TRBV2 and TRBJ2-3; weak D call: TRBD2 (6 bases). Trimming stripped 6 bases from V and 2 bases from J, with 12 bases between. The CDR3 is 14 residues long. Germline V gives CDR1 SNHLY, CDR2 FYNNEI.

The gene calls are TRBV14 and TRBJ2-3; TRBD2 might be the D (6 bases). V lost 0 bases and J lost 4, with 8 bases in between. CDR1 SGHDN and CDR2 FVKESK come from the germline V gene. CDR3 length: 14 residues. CDR3 bases: TGTGCCAGCAGCCAAGATCCGGGGGCAGATACGCAGTATTTT. Amino acid sequence: CASSQDPGADTQYF.

The gene calls are TRBV12-3 or TRBV12-4 and TRBJ1-1; D call uncertain. V shed 5 bases and J shed 7 bases, with 11 bases lying between them. The CDR3 has 12 residues. CDR3 amino acids: CASSPLYSEAFF. DNA of the CDR3: TGTGCCAGCAGTCCCCTCTATAGTGAAGCTTTCTTT.